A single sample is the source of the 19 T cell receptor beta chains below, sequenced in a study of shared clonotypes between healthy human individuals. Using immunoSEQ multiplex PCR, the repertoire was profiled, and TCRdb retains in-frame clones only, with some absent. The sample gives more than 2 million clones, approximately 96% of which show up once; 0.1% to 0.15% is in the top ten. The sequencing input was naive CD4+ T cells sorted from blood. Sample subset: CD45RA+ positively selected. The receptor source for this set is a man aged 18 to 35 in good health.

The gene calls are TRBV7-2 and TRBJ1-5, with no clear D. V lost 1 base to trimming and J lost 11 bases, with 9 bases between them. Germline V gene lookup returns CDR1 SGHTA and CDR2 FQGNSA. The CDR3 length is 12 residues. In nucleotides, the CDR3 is TGTGCCAGCAGCTTAGTGGTAGGATCCCAGCATTTT. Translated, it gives CASSLVVGSQHF.

The CDR3, as DNA: TGTGCCAGCAGCCCCCGACAGGGCTATGGCTACACCTTC. Translation gives CASSPRQGYGYTF. The chain combines TRBV9 with TRBJ1-2; the match to TRBD1 covers 7 bases. Germline V gene data show CDR1 as SGDLS and CDR2 as YYNGEE. The trim removed 4 bases at V and 4 bases at J, leaving 4 bases unmatched. This CDR3 spans 13 amino acids.

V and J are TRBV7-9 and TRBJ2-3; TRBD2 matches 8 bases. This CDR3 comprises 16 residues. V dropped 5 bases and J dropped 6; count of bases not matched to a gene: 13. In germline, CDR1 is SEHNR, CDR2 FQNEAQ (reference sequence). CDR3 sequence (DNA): TGTGCCAGCAGCAGGACTAGCCCATTGTCGTTGGATACGCAGTATTTT. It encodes CASSRTSPLSLDTQYF.

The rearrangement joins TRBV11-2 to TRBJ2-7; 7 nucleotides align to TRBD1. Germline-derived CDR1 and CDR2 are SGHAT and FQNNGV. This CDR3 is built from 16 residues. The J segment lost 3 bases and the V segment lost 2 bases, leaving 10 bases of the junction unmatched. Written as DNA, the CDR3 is TGTGCCAGCAGCTTACGAAATTTTGCAGGGGGCTACGAGCAGTACTTC. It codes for CASSLRNFAGGYEQYF.

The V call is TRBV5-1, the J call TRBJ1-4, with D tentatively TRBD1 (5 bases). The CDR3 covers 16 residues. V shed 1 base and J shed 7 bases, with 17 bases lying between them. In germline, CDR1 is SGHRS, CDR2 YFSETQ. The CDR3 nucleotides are TGCGCCAGCAGCTTGAATTCCATGGGACCGGCTGAAAAACTGTTTTTT. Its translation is CASSLNSMGPAEKLFF. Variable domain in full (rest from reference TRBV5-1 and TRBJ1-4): KAGVTQTPRYLIKTRGQQVTLSCSPISGHRSVSWYQQTPGQGLQFLFEYFSETQRNKGNFPGRFSGRQFSNSRSEMNVSTLELGDSALYLCASSLNSMGPAEKLFFGSGTQLSVL.

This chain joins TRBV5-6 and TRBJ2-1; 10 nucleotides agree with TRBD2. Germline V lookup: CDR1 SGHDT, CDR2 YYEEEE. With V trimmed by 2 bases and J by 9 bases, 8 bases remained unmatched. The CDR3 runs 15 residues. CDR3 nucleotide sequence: TGTGCCAGCAGCTTTAATCTAGCGGGAGTGGGTGAGCAGTTCTTC. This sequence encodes CASSFNLAGVGEQFF.

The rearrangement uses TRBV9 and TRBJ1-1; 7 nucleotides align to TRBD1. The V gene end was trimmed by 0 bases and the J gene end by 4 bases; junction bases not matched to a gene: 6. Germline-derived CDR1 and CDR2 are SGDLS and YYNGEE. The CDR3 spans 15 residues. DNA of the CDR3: TGTGCCAGCAGCGTAGGGGGGACAGTCGGCACTGAAGCTTTCTTT. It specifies CASSVGGTVGTEAFF.

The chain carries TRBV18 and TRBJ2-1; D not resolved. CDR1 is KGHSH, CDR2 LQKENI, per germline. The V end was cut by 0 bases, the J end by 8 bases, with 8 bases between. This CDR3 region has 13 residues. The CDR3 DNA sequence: TGTGCCAGCTCACCACCGGCGGTACATGAGCAGTTCTTC. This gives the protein CASSPPAVHEQFF. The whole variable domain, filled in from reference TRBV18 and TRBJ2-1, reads NAGVMQNPRHLVRRRGQEARLRCSPMKGHSHVYWYRQLPEEGLKFMVYLQKENIIDESGMPKERFSAEFPKEGPSILRIQQVVRGDSAAYFCASSPPAVHEQFFGPGTRLTVL.

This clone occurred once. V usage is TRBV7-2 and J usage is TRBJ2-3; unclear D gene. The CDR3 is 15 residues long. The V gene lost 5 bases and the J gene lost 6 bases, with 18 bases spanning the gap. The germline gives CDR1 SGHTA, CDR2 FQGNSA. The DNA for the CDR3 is TGTGCCAGCAGCCCGCGCGGCCGCTGGGCGGATACGCAGTATTTT. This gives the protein CASSPRGRWADTQYF.

CDR3 sequence: CAISEAGQGYTF. The CDR3 coding sequence is TGTGCCATCAGTGAGGCTGGGCAGGGCTACACCTTC. This chain joins TRBV10-3 and TRBJ1-2; no clear D gene. Trimming took off 2 bases at V and 8 bases at J, with 9 bases between the two ends. CDR3 size: 12 residues. Per the germline V gene, CDR1 is ENHRY and CDR2 is SYGVKD.

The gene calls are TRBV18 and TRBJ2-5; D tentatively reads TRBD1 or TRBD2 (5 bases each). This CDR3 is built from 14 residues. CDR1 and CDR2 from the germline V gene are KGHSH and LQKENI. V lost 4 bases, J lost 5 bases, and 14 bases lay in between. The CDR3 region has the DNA TGTGCCAGCTCACTTGGGACCTTAGCGGAGACCCAGTACTTC. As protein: CASSLGTLAETQYF.

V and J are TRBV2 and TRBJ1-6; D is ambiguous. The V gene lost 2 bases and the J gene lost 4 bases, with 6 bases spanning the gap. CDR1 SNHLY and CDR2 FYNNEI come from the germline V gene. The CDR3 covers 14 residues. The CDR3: CASSEIGYNSPLHF. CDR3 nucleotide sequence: TGTGCCAGCAGTGAAATCGGATATAATTCACCCCTCCACTTT.

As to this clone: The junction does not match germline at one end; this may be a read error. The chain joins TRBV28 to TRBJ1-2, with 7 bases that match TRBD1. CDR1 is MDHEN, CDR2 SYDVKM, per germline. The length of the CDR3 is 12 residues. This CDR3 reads CASSLPGRQGHF. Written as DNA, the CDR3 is TGTGCCAGCAGTTTGCCGGGGAGACAGGGCCACTTC.

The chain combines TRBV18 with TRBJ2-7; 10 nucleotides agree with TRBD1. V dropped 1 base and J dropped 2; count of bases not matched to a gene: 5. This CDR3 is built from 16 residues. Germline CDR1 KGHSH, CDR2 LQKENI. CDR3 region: CASSPLPGTGAYEQYF. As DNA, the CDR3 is TGTGCCAGCTCACCACTTCCCGGGACAGGGGCCTACGAGCAGTACTTC.

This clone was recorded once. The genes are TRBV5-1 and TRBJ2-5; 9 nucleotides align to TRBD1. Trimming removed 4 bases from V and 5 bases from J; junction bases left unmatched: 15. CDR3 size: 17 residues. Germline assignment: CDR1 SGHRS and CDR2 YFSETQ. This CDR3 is CASSPIPGQGGGETQYF. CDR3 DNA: TGCGCCAGCAGCCCTATACCGGGACAGGGTGGAGGGGAGACCCAGTACTTC.

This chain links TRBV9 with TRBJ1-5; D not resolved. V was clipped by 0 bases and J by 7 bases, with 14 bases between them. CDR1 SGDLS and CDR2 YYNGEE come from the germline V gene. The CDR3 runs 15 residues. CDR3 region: CASSVEGTRGQPQHF. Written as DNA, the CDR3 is TGTGCCAGCAGCGTAGAGGGCACCCGCGGACAGCCCCAGCATTTT. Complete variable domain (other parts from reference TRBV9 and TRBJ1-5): DSGVTQTPKHLITATGQRVTLRCSPRSGDLSVYWYQQSLDQGLQFLIQYYNGEERAKGNILERFSAQQFPDLHSELNLSSLELGDSALYFCASSVEGTRGQPQHFGDGTRLSIL.

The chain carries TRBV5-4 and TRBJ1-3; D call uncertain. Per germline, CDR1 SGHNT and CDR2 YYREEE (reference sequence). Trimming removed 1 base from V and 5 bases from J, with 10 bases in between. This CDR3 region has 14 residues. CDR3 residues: CASSLNDIRNTIYF. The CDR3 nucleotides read TGTGCCAGCAGCTTGAACGACATCAGAAACACCATATATTTT.

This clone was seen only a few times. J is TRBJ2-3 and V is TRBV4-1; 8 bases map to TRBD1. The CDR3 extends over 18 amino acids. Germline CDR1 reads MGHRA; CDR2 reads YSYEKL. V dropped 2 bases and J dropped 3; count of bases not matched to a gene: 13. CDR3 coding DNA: TGCGCCAGCAGCCAACTTCGTTGGACAGGGCTCAATACAGATACGCAGTATTTT. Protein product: CASSQLRWTGLNTDTQYF.

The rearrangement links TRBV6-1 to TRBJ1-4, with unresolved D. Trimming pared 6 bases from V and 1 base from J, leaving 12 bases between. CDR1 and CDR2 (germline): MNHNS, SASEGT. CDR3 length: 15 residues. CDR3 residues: CASSPVRVTNEKLFF. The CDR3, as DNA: TGTGCCAGCAGCCCTGTCCGGGTAACTAATGAAAAACTGTTTTTT.